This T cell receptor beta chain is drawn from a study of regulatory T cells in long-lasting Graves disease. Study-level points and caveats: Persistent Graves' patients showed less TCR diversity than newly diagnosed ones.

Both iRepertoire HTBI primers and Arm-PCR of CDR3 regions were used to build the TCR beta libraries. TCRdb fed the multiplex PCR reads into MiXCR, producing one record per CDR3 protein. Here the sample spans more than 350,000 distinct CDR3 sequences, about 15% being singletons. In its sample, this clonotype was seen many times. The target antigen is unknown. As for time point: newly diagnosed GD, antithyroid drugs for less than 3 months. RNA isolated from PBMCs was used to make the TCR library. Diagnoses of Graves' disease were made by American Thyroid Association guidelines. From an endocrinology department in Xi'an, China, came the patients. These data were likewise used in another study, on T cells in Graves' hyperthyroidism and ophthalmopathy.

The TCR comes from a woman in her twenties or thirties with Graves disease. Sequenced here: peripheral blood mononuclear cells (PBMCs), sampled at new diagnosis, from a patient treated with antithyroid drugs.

Written as DNA, the CDR3 is TGTGCCAGCACCCTGACAGACCCCACAGATACGCAGTATTTT. This codes for CASTLTDPTDTQYF. The J gene is TRBJ2-3, the V gene TRBV11-1, with TRBD1 as a possible D gene (5 bases). The CDR3 spans 14 residues. V lost 7 bases and J 2 bases, leaving 13 bases between the germline ends. Germline V gives CDR1 SGHAT, CDR2 FQDESV (reference sequence).